Sequencing of this T cell receptor beta chain was carried out in a study of shared clonotypes between healthy human individuals. On this clone: Its antigen is not identified.

CDR3 size: 16 residues. Germline V lookup: CDR1 LNHDA, CDR2 SQIVND (reference sequence). Germline trimming cut 6 bases from V and 11 bases from J; bases unmatched to any gene: 18. General study results and limits: Generation probability values for non-shared clonotypes were lower than those for clonotypes shared by all four donors. Only blood underwent sampling, and tissue repertoires likely differ.

Clones were sequenced by immunoSEQ multiplex PCR, and TCRdb holds only the in-frame ones, with some missing. The table lists some 2,100,000 clones, approximately 94% of them singletons. V usage is TRBV19 and J usage is TRBJ1-5; 8 bases map to TRBD1. This clonotype was sampled from a man between 18 and 35 years old in good health. The sequencing sample was made of naive CD4+ T cells sorted from blood. The subset denotes: CD45RA+ positively selected. CDR3 loop: CASSPLSGTGFRAQHF. CDR3 nucleotides: TGTGCCAGTAGCCCATTATCCGGGACAGGTTTTAGAGCCCAGCATTTT.